The next 5 T cell receptor beta chains were all read from a single sample in a study of T-cell memory formation after mild COVID-19. Each CDR3 protein is one row after TCRdb ran MiXCR on the 5' RACE reads. Of around 340,000 distinct CDR3 sequences listed, roughly 15% were seen once; the top ten hold approximately 20%. Sequences were obtained from PBMCs or a T cell subset sorted from them (not recorded which). These receptors all stem from a young man who had mild COVID-19 (a few samples of this study predate the infection). Cell type and time point are not known.

The CDR3 sequence: CATRLIAEKEAFF. Here the CDR3 DNA reads TGTGCCACCCGTCTGATAGCGGAGAAAGAAGCTTTCTTT. The V gene is TRBV15, the J gene TRBJ1-1; D remains unclear. The CDR3 loop spans 13 amino acids. V lost 8 bases, J lost 8 bases, and 18 bases lay in between. The germline V gene encodes CDR1 LNHNV and CDR2 YYDKDF (reference sequence).

This clonotype was counted only a few times. The chain joins TRBV5-5 to TRBJ1-1; a possible D gene is TRBD1 (6 bases). The CDR3 loop spans 19 amino acids. The V gene lost 0 bases and the J gene lost 1 base, with 22 bases spanning the gap. Germline V gene sequence: CDR1 SGHKS, CDR2 YYEKEE (reference sequence). The CDR3 spells CASSLAGAGVAFSNTEAFF. The CDR3 coding sequence is TGTGCCAGCAGCTTGGCCGGAGCAGGGGTCGCATTCTCGAACACTGAAGCTTTCTTT.

The J gene is TRBJ2-1, the V gene TRBV9; D is undetermined. With 2 bases removed from V and 5 bases from J, the gap between germline ends came to 5 bases. From germline, CDR1 is SGDLS and CDR2 YYNGEE. The CDR3 consists of 12 residues. The DNA of the CDR3 is TGTGCCAGCAGCGTCCCGAACAATGAGCAGTTCTTC. The encoded protein is CASSVPNNEQFF.

The chain employs TRBV12-3 or TRBV12-4 and TRBJ1-1, with 7 bases lining up with TRBD1. Germline trimming cut 2 bases from V and 11 bases from J; bases unmatched to any gene: 8. This CDR3 has 13 residues. The CDR3 sequence: CASSLRQGPSAFF. In DNA form, the CDR3 reads TGTGCCAGCAGTTTAAGACAGGGCCCGAGTGCTTTCTTT.

This chain joins TRBV6-6 and TRBJ1-5, with a possible D match to TRBD1 (5 bases). V was clipped by 4 bases and J by 6 bases, with 16 bases between them. This CDR3 contains 15 residues. The V gene's germline CDR1 is MNHNY and CDR2 SVGAGI (reference sequence). The CDR3 protein is CASSFGGGVGQPQHF. The CDR3 DNA is TGTGCCAGCAGTTTCGGGGGGGGAGTGGGTCAGCCCCAGCATTTT.